The clone carrying this T cell receptor (beta chain) was observed at least ten times. Its antigen is currently unknown. This specimen belongs to a study of type 1 regulatory T cells. Study overall: T-allo10 is a Tr1-enriched, alloantigen-specific CD4 T cell product made in vitro.

The CDR3 is 14 residues long. Per germline, CDR1 MDHEN and CDR2 SYDVKM. The ends were cut back, 8 bases at V and 7 bases at J, with 21 bases in the middle. A single record per CDR3 protein comes from TCRdb applying MiXCR to the reads. The top ten clones hold 15% of a sample with about 14,000 distinct CDR3 sequences, about 13% of them seen once. The clonotype originates from a human donor in good health. This chain connects TRBV28 to TRBJ2-7, with D maybe TRBD1 (6 bases). The sample was cultured T cells, either the whole culture or a sorted T cell fraction (not recorded which). CDR3 DNA sequence: TGTGCCAGCCGAGGAGACAGGACAGACGTGGAGCAGTACTTC. Translating it yields CASRGDRTDVEQYF.